Here is one T cell receptor (beta chain) with its context. Enrolled during active infection, Seattle patients were then followed longitudinally. This entry comes from a study of blood T cell repertoires in COVID-19. Study-level background: Acute and convalescent COVID-19 specimens originated in the United States, Italy and Spain.

CDR1 MGHRA and CDR2 YSYEKL come from the germline V gene. The trim removed 2 bases at V and 12 bases at J, leaving 10 bases unmatched. The CDR3 is made up of 15 amino acids. Under the authors' procedure: Scientists estimated how many nucleated cells there were by amplifying reference gene primers. Here immunoSEQ multiplex PCR was the method, and the copy in TCRdb shows in-frame clones only, minus some. Clone size and the V and J calls come from that table; the DNA yielded D and trimming. The repertoire holds about 270,000 clones, with approximately 91% as singletons. Sequencing used peripheral blood. This chain uses TRBV4-1 with TRBJ1-6; 7 nucleotides match TRBD1. The source of this sequence is a person aged 18-30 years with COVID-19, enrolled during active disease. CDR3 DNA sequence: TGCGCCAGCAGCCAACGGGACAGTTTAATCGGACCCCTCCACTTT. The encoded protein is CASSQRDSLIGPLHF.